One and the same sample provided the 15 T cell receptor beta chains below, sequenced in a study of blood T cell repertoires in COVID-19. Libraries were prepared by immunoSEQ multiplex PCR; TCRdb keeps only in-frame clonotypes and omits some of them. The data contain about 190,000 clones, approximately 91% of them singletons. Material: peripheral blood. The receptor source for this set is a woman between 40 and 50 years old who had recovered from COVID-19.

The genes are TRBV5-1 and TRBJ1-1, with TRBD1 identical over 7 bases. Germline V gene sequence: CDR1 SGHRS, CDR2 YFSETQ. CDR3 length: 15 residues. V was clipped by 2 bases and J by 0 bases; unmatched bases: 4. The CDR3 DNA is TGCGCCAGCAGCTTCGTTGGACAGGTGAACACTGAAGCTTTCTTT. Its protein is CASSFVGQVNTEAFF. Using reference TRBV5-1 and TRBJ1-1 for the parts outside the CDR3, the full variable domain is KAGVTQTPRYLIKTRGQQVTLSCSPISGHRSVSWYQQTPGQGLQFLFEYFSETQRNKGNFPGRFSGRQFSNSRSEMNVSTLELGDSALYLCASSFVGQVNTEAFFGQGTRLTVV.

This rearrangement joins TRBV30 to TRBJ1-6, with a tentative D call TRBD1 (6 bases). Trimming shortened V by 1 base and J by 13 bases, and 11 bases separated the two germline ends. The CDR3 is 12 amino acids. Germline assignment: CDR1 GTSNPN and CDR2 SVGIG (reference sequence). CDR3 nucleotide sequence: TGTGCCTGGAGTGAGGGGGAAGGGCCCCTCCACTTT. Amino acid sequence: CAWSEGEGPLHF.

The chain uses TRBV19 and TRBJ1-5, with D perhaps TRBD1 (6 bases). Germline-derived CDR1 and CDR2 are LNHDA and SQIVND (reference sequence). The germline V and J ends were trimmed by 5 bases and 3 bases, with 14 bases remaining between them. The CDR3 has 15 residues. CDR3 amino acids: CASSPRGNSNQPQHF. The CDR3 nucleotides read TGTGCCAGTAGTCCAAGGGGGAATTCCAATCAGCCCCAGCATTTT.

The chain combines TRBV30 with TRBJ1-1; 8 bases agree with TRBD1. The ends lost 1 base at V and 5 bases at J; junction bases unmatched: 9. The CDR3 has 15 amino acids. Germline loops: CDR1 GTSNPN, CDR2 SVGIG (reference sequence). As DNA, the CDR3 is TGTGCCTGGAGTGGGCTAACCGACAGGGGAACTGAAGCTTTCTTT. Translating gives CAWSGLTDRGTEAFF.

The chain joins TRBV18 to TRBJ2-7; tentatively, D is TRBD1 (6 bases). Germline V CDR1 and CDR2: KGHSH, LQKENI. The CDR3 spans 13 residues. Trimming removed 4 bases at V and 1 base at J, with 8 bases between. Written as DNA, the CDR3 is TGTGCCAGCTCACAGGGGGAGTCCTACGAGCAGTACTTC. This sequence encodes CASSQGESYEQYF. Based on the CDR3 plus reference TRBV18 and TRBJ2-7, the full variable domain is NAGVMQNPRHLVRRRGQEARLRCSPMKGHSHVYWYRQLPEEGLKFMVYLQKENIIDESGMPKERFSAEFPKEGPSILRIQQVVRGDSAAYFCASSQGESYEQYFGPGTRLTVT.

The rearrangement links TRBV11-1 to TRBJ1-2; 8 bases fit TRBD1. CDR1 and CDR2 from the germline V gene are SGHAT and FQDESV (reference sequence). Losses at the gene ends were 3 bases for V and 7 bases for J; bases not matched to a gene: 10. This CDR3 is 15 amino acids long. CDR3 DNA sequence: TGTGCCAGCAGCTTGACAGAGGGGACAGGAGGTGGCTACACCTTC. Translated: CASSLTEGTGGGYTF. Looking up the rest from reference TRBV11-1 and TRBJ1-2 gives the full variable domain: EAEVAQSPRYKITEKSQAVAFWCDPISGHATLYWYRQILGQGPELLVQFQDESVVDDSQLPKDRFSAERLKGVDSTLKIQPAELGDSAMYLCASSLTEGTGGGYTFGSGTRLTVV.

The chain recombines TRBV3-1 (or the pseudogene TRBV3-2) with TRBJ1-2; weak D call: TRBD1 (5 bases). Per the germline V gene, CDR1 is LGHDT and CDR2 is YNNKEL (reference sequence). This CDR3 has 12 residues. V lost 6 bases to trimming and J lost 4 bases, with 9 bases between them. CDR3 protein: CASRHDSYGYTF. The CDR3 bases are TGTGCCAGCAGACACGACAGCTATGGCTACACCTTC.

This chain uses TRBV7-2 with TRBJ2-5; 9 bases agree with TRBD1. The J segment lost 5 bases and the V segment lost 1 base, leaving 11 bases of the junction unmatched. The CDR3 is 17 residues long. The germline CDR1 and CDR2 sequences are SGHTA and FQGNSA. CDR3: CASSLDRTGTGMETQYF. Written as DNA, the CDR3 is TGTGCCAGCAGCTTAGACCGCACAGGGACAGGGATGGAGACCCAGTACTTC.

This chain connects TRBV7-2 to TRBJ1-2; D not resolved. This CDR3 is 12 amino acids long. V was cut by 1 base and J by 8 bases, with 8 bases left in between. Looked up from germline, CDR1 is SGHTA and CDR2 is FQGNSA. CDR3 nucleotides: TGTGCCAGCAGCTTAGACGGGAGAGGCTACACCTTC. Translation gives CASSLDGRGYTF.

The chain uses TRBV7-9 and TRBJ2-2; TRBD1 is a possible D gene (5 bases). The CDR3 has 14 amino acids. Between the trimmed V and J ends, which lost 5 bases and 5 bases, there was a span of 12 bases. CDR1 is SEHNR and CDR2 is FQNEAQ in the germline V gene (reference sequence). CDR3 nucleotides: TGTGCCAGCAGCCTGACAGTACGGACCGGGGAGCTGTTTTTT. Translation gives CASSLTVRTGELFF.

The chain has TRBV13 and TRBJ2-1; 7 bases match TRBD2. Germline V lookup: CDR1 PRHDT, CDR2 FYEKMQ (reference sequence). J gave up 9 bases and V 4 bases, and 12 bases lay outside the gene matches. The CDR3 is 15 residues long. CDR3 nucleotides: TGTGCCAGCAGCTCCCGTCTAGCGGTAAGGGGTGAGCAGTTCTTC. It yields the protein CASSSRLAVRGEQFF.

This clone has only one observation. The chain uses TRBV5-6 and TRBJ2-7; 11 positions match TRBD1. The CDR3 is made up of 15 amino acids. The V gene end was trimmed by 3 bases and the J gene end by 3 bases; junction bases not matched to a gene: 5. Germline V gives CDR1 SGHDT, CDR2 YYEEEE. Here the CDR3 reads CASSSGGQGVYEQYF. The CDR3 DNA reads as TGTGCCAGCAGCTCCGGGGGACAGGGGGTCTACGAGCAGTACTTC.

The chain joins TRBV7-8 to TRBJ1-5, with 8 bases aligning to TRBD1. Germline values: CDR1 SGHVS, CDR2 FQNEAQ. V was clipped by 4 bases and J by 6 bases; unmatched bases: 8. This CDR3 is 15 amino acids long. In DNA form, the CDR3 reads TGTGCCAGCAGCTCAAAGGACAGGGTAATTCAGCCCCAGCATTTT. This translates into CASSSKDRVIQPQHF.

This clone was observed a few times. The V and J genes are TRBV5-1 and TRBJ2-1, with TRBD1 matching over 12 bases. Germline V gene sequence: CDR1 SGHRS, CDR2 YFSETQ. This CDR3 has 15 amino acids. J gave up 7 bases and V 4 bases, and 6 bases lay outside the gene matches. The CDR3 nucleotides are TGCGCCAGCAGCGGCGGGACAGGGGGCGAAAATGAGCAGTTCTTC. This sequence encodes CASSGGTGGENEQFF. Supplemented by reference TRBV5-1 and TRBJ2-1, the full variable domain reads KAGVTQTPRYLIKTRGQQVTLSCSPISGHRSVSWYQQTPGQGLQFLFEYFSETQRNKGNFPGRFSGRQFSNSRSEMNVSTLELGDSALYLCASSGGTGGENEQFFGPGTRLTVL.

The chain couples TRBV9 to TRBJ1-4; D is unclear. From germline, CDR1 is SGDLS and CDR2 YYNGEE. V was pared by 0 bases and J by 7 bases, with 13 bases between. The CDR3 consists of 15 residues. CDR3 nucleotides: TGTGCCAGCAGCGTAGCTGGAGGTAGGGCTGAAAAACTGTTTTTT. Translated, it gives CASSVAGGRAEKLFF. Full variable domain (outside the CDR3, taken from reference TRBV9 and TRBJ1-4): DSGVTQTPKHLITATGQRVTLRCSPRSGDLSVYWYQQSLDQGLQFLIQYYNGEERAKGNILERFSAQQFPDLHSELNLSSLELGDSALYFCASSVAGGRAEKLFFGSGTQLSVL.